A single sample gave rise to the 26 T cell receptor beta chains below, sequenced in a study of T cells after somatic rescue of genetic block. The method was immunoSEQ multiplex PCR; TCRdb's version includes in-frame clones alone and lacks a portion of them. The sample contains around 100,000 clones, about 90% of which appear only once. The sequenced sample consisted of peripheral blood mononuclear cells (PBMCs). The receptors derive from a young woman.

The chain recombines TRBV5-1 with TRBJ2-3; a possible D gene is TRBD2 (6 bases). Germline assignment: CDR1 SGHRS and CDR2 YFSETQ. The CDR3 has 15 amino acids. Trimming took 2 bases from V and 2 from J, leaving 12 bases between them. Written as DNA, the CDR3 is TGCGCCAGCAGCTTCGCGGGGAAGGACACAGATACGCAGTATTTT. It codes for CASSFAGKDTDTQYF.

The V call is TRBV9, the J call TRBJ1-1; 8 bases are a match to TRBD1. CDR1 SGDLS and CDR2 YYNGEE come from the germline V gene. CDR3 size: 16 residues. J was trimmed by 0 bases and V by 6 bases; bases with no gene match: 10. The CDR3 coding sequence is TGTGCCAGCACCCCGGACAGGGAGGGGATGAACACTGAAGCTTTCTTT. Its translation is CASTPDREGMNTEAFF.

The chain's CDR3 is CASSPPGRGYTF. In DNA, the CDR3 is TGTGCCAGCTCACCACCGGGGCGGGGCTACACCTTC. The chain recombines TRBV18 with TRBJ1-2; tentatively, D is TRBD1 (5 bases). This CDR3 has 12 amino acids. V lost 0 bases and J lost 8, with 7 bases in between. Germline V gene lookup returns CDR1 KGHSH and CDR2 LQKENI.

The chain is built from TRBV28 and TRBJ1-3, with a possible D match to TRBD1 (5 bases). Trimming removed 2 bases at V and 4 bases at J, with 15 bases between. Germline CDR1 is MDHEN and CDR2 is SYDVKM. The CDR3 contains 16 residues. In DNA, the CDR3 is TGTGCCAGCAGTTTAGATTCTCAGGGTTCCGGAAACACCATATATTTT. This codes for CASSLDSQGSGNTIYF.

This rearrangement joins TRBV9 to TRBJ1-1; TRBD1 agrees at 7 bases. Germline loops: CDR1 SGDLS, CDR2 YYNGEE. The CDR3 is 15 residues long. The ends lost 0 bases at V and 3 bases at J; junction bases unmatched: 5. The CDR3 protein is CASSVVSGGDTEAFF. The CDR3 DNA reads TGTGCCAGCAGCGTAGTGTCAGGGGGGGACACTGAAGCTTTCTTT.

V and J are TRBV2 and TRBJ2-1; 14 positions match TRBD2. The junction had 4 bases not matched to a gene; V was cut back by 6 bases and J by 12 bases. The CDR3 covers 13 residues. CDR1 and CDR2 from the germline V gene are SNHLY and FYNNEI. The CDR3 reads CASSLTSGRGQFF. The CDR3 nucleotides read TGTGCCAGCAGCCTGACTAGCGGGAGGGGGCAGTTCTTC.

This clone came up once. V and J are TRBV29-1 and TRBJ1-2; D remains ambiguous. The CDR3 has 12 amino acids. Trimming removed 4 bases from V and 3 bases from J, with 9 bases in between. Germline V gene sequence: CDR1 SQVTM, CDR2 ANQGSEA. CDR3 sequence reads: CSVGGTHYGYTF. CDR3 DNA: TGCAGCGTTGGCGGCACCCACTATGGCTACACCTTC.

Only one count was recorded for this clone. The chain is built from TRBV5-8 and TRBJ1-6; D is ambiguous. Germline CDR1 reads SGHTS; CDR2 reads YDEGEE. The CDR3 runs to 14 residues. With 0 bases removed from V and 9 bases from J, the gap between germline ends came to 10 bases. For the CDR3, the DNA is TGTGCCAGCAGCTTGGAAGGGTTCGGTTCACCCCTCCACTTT. Its protein product is CASSLEGFGSPLHF.

The V and J genes are TRBV5-8 and TRBJ2-6; no reliable D call. The V and J ends lost 4 bases and 2 bases respectively, with 7 bases between them. The CDR3 is 14 amino acids. Per the germline V gene, CDR1 is SGHTS and CDR2 is YDEGEE. CDR3 bases: TGTGCCAGCAGCCGGTTAGCTGGGGCCAACGTCCTGACTTTC. Protein: CASSRLAGANVLTF. Full variable domain (missing parts from reference TRBV5-8 and TRBJ2-6): EAGVTQSPTHLIKTRGQQATLRCSPISGHTSVYWYQQALGLGLQFLLWYDEGEERNRGNFPPRFSGRQFPNYSSELNVNALELEDSALYLCASSRLAGANVLTFGAGSRLTVL.

The sample holds one count of this clone. The chain combines TRBV2 with TRBJ1-1; 7 positions agree with TRBD1. The CDR3 totals 14 residues. Looked up from germline, CDR1 is SNHLY and CDR2 is FYNNEI. J lost 1 base, V lost 6 bases, and 5 bases had no gene match. The chain's CDR3 is CASRGRGWNTEAFF. In nucleotides, the CDR3 is TGTGCCAGCAGAGGCAGGGGGTGGAACACTGAAGCTTTCTTT.

The chain links TRBV7-9 to TRBJ2-7, with D perhaps matching TRBD1 (7 bases). CDR1 and CDR2 (germline): SEHNR, FQNEAQ (reference sequence). Trimming removed 1 base at V and 2 bases at J, with 15 bases between. This CDR3 region has 16 residues. This chain's CDR3 is CASSLGRRGRTYEQYF. As DNA, the CDR3 is TGTGCCAGCAGCTTAGGACGGAGGGGGCGAACCTACGAGCAGTACTTC.

The rearrangement links TRBV6-5 to TRBJ1-2; D uncertain. Germline V gives CDR1 MNHEY, CDR2 SVGAGI. V was cut by 0 bases and J by 10 bases, with 12 bases left in between. There are 13 residues in the CDR3. The CDR3 region is CASSYSTAKTYTF. The CDR3 region has the DNA TGTGCCAGCAGTTACTCGACGGCCAAGACCTACACCTTC.

The chain recombines TRBV27 with TRBJ1-1; D remains unclear. CDR3 length: 12 amino acids. Per germline, CDR1 MNHEY and CDR2 SMNVEV (reference sequence). The ends were cut back, 4 bases at V and 10 bases at J, with 13 bases in the middle. CDR3 region: CASSSHREAAFF. CDR3 DNA sequence: TGTGCCAGCAGTTCCCATAGGGAGGCAGCTTTCTTT.

The chain employs TRBV10-2 and TRBJ2-5; D perhaps matches TRBD2 (5 bases). Germline V gene sequence: CDR1 WSHSY, CDR2 SAAADI. CDR3 length: 13 residues. Trimming left V 4 bases short and J 5 bases short, with 11 bases between. The CDR3 sequence: CASSGAVVETQYF. In DNA, the CDR3 is TGCGCCAGCAGTGGAGCGGTCGTTGAGACCCAGTACTTC.

V and J are TRBV5-4 and TRBJ1-2; D is possibly TRBD1 (5 bases). V was pared by 10 bases and J by 2 bases, with 21 bases between. Germline CDR1 and CDR2: SGHNT and YYREEE (reference sequence). The CDR3 covers 15 residues. In nucleotides, the CDR3 is TGTGCCTTCCGGGTGTCTCTCGGGGGGAACTATGGCTACACCTTC. It encodes CAFRVSLGGNYGYTF.

This clone was observed once. This chain connects TRBV11-3 to TRBJ1-1; 9 positions match TRBD1. Trimming took 2 bases from V and 5 from J; bases not matched to a gene: 9. The CDR3 covers 16 residues. Germline lookup yields CDR1 SGHNT and CDR2 YENEEA. This CDR3 reads CASSLTPTGGRTEAFF. The CDR3, as DNA: TGTGCCAGCAGCTTAACACCAACAGGGGGCAGAACTGAAGCTTTCTTT.

The chain recombines TRBV23-1 with TRBJ2-5; D might be TRBD2 (7 bases). TRBV23-1 is given ORF status, its function remaining uncertain. The CDR3 extends over 14 amino acids. Trimming took 3 bases from V and 1 from J, leaving 9 bases between them. The CDR3 spells CASSQGGAQETQYF. DNA for the CDR3: TGCGCCAGCAGTCAGGGGGGGGCCCAAGAGACCCAGTACTTC.

This chain joins TRBV29-1 and TRBJ1-1, with D unresolved. Per the germline V gene, CDR1 is SQVTM and CDR2 is ANQGSEA. The ends were cut back, 5 bases at V and 0 bases at J, with 10 bases in the middle. This CDR3 comprises 13 residues. CDR3 sequence: CSVLVEVNTEAFF. The CDR3 DNA is TGCAGCGTTCTGGTAGAGGTGAACACTGAAGCTTTCTTT.

The chain is built from TRBV5-1 and TRBJ2-7, with TRBD2 matching over 11 bases. The CDR3 extends over 15 amino acids. Germline trimming cut 4 bases from V and 0 bases from J; bases unmatched to any gene: 3. The germline V gene encodes CDR1 SGHRS and CDR2 YFSETQ. CDR3 in DNA: TGCGCCAGCAGCACCACTAGCGGGAGCTCCTACGAGCAGTACTTC. Translation: CASSTTSGSSYEQYF.

The V and J genes are TRBV6-1 and TRBJ1-2; 9 bases align to TRBD1. The germline gives CDR1 MNHNS, CDR2 SASEGT. Unmatched junction bases numbered 8, after V lost 5 bases and J lost 7 bases. The CDR3 contains 14 residues. The CDR3 DNA reads TGTGCCAGCAGTAGGGGACAGGGTGATTTTGGCTACACCTTC. Translating it yields CASSRGQGDFGYTF.

V and J are TRBV12-5 and TRBJ1-1; D uncertain. Germline V CDR1 and CDR2: LGHNT, FRNRAP. The CDR3 extends over 15 amino acids. Trimming removed 3 bases at V and 5 bases at J, with 16 bases between. CDR3 nucleotide sequence: TGTGCTAGTGGTTTTCGGACCGACCTAAGGACTGAAGCTTTCTTT. It specifies CASGFRTDLRTEAFF. Full variable domain (outside the CDR3, taken from reference TRBV12-5 and TRBJ1-1): DARVTQTPRHKVTEMGQEVTMRCQPILGHNTVFWYRQTMMQGLELLAYFRNRAPLDDSGMPKDRFSAEMPDATLATLKIQPSEPRDSAVYFCASGFRTDLRTEAFFGQGTRLTVV.

The chain employs TRBV11-3 and TRBJ2-7, with D unresolved. This CDR3 region has 12 residues. V dropped 1 base and J dropped 4 bases, with 5 bases sitting between them. Looked up from germline, CDR1 is SGHNT and CDR2 is YENEEA. CDR3 sequence (DNA): TGTGCCAGCAGCTTAGGAGAATACGAGCAGTACTTC. As protein: CASSLGEYEQYF. Based on the CDR3 plus reference TRBV11-3 and TRBJ2-7, the full variable domain is EAGVVQSPRYKIIEKKQPVAFWCNPISGHNTLYWYLQNLGQGPELLIRYENEEAVDDSQLPKDRFSAERLKGVDSTLKIQPAELGDSAVYLCASSLGEYEQYFGPGTRLTVT.

The chain joins TRBV7-9 to TRBJ1-1; possibly TRBD1 for D (6 bases). Germline V gene lookup returns CDR1 SEHNR and CDR2 FQNEAQ (reference sequence). The V and J ends lost 3 bases and 1 base respectively, with 6 bases between them. This CDR3 contains 13 residues. The CDR3 DNA reads TGTGCCAGCAGCTTGGGGGCGAACACTGAAGCTTTCTTT. It is translated as CASSLGANTEAFF.

This chain links TRBV4-3 with TRBJ2-1, with D perhaps matching TRBD2 (7 bases). Per germline, CDR1 LGHNA and CDR2 YSLEER. V lost 1 base and J 5 bases, leaving 12 bases between the germline ends. This CDR3 region has 15 residues. CDR3 residues: CASSQGRGGNNEQFF. Written as DNA, the CDR3 is TGCGCCAGCAGCCAAGGGAGGGGGGGAAACAATGAGCAGTTCTTC.

The sample holds a few counts of this clone. The chain recombines TRBV10-1 with TRBJ1-2; D remains ambiguous. The V end lost 4 bases, the J end lost 7 bases, and 4 bases lay between the germline ends. The CDR3 is made up of 10 amino acids. CDR1 is WNHNN, CDR2 SYGVQD, per germline (reference sequence). CDR3 amino acids: CASSVSGYTF. The CDR3 bases are TGCGCCAGCAGTGTAAGTGGCTACACCTTC.

In its sample, this clone was seen a few times. The V and J genes are TRBV4-1 and TRBJ1-2; perhaps TRBD1 as D (6 bases). CDR3 size: 14 residues. Trimming stripped 2 bases from V and 6 bases from J, with 13 bases between. The germline V gene encodes CDR1 MGHRA and CDR2 YSYEKL. The CDR3 DNA follows: TGCGCCAGCAGCCAACCCGGGACAAATGATGGCTACACCTTC. It specifies CASSQPGTNDGYTF.